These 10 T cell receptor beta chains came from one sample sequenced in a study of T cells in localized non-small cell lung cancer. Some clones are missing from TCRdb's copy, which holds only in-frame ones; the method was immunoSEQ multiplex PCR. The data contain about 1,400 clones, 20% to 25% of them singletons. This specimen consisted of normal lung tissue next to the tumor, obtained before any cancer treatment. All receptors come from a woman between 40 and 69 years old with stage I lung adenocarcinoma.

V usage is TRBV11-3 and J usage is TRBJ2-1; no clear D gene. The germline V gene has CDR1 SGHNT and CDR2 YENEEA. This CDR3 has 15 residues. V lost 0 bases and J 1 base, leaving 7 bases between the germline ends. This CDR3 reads CASSLDRRSYNEQFF. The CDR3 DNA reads TGTGCCAGCAGCTTAGATAGGCGGTCCTACAATGAGCAGTTCTTC.

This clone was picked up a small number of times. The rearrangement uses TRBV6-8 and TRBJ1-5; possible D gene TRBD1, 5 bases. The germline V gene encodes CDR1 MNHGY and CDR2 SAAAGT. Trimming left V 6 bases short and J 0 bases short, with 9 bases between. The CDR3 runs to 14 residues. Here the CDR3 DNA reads TGTGCCAGCAGCGGGACGGCTAGCAATCAGCCCCAGCATTTT. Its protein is CASSGTASNQPQHF.

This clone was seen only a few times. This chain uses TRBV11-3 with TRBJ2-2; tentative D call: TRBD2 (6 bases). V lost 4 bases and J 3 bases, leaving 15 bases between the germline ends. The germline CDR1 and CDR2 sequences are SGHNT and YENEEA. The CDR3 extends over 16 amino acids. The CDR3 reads CASSSDSWGDTGELFF. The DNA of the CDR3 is TGTGCCAGCAGCTCAGACAGTTGGGGGGACACCGGGGAGCTGTTTTTT.

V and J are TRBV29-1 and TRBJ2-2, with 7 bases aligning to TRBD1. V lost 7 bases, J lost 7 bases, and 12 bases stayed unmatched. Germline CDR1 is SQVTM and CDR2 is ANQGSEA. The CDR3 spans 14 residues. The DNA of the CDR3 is TGCAGCGCTCCGCGACAGGGTTGGGGCGGGGAGCTGTTTTTT. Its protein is CSAPRQGWGGELFF.

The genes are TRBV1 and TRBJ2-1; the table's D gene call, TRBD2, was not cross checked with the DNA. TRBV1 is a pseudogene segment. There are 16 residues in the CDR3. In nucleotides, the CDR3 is TGCGCCAGCAGCCATCCTAGCGGGAGGGCCCTTGTTGAGCAGTTCTTC. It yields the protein CASSHPSGRALVEQFF.

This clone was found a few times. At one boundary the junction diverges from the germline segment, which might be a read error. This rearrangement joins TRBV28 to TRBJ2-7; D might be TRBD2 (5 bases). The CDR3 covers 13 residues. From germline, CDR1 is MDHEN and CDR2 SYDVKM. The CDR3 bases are TGTGCCAGCAGTTTAGTAGAGGGTTTGTTCCGCTCCTTC. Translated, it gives CASSLVEGLFRSF.

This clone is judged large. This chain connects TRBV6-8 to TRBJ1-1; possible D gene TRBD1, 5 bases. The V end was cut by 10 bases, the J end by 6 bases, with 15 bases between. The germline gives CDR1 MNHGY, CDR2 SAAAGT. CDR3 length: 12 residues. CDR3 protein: CATWDGSAEAFF. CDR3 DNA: TGTGCCACCTGGGACGGCTCGGCTGAAGCTTTCTTT.

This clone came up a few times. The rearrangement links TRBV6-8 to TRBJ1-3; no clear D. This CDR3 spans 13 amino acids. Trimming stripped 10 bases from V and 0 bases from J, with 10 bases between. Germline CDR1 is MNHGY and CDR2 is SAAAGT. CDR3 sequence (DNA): TGTGCCATCAGGCAGCCCTCTGGAAACACCATATATTTT. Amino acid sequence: CAIRQPSGNTIYF.

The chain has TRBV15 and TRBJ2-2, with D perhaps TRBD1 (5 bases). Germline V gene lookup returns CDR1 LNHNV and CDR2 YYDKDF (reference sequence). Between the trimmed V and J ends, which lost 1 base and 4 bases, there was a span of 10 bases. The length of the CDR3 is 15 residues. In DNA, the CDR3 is TGTGCCACCAGCAGAGGAAGCAGGGTCACCGGGGAGCTGTTTTTT. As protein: CATSRGSRVTGELFF.

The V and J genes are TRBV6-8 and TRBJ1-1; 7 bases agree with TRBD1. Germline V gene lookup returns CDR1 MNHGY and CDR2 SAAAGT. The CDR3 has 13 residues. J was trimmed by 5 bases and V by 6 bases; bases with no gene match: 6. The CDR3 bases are TGTGCCAGCAGACAGGGGTTTGGGACTGAAGCTTTCTTT. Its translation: CASRQGFGTEAFF.